The present entry profiles one TCR beta chain with its context. Its antigen remains unidentified. These data come from a study of read filtering for tumor transcriptome and immune sequencing. Overall study context: Transcriptome libraries were built from DNase-treated RNA. Study conclusions and caveats: Dropping single-read clonotypes raised IR-seq and RNA-seq shared-clonotype correlation. The CD138-negative fraction was mixed bone marrow immune cells, not pure T cells.

V gave up 1 base and J gave up 3 bases, with 9 bases separating them. Germline V gene data show CDR1 as SEHNR and CDR2 as FQNEAQ (reference sequence). This CDR3 spans 15 amino acids. This library used roughly 0.4 ug RNA and molecular barcoded adaptors spanning alpha/delta and beta/gamma chains. One entry per CDR3 protein, called by TCRdb with MiXCR from the reads. Of roughly 60,000 distinct CDR3 sequences listed, roughly 20% are singletons. The source is a donor at least 40 years old with multiple myeloma. The J gene is TRBJ2-2, the V gene TRBV7-9; D may be TRBD1 or TRBD2 (5 bases each). The specimen was a population of CD138-negative cells sorted from bone marrow. This chain's CDR3 is CASSLEGTYTGELFF. CDR3 nucleotide sequence: TGTGCCAGCAGCTTAGAAGGGACGTACACCGGGGAGCTGTTTTTT.